This T cell receptor beta chain derives from a study of blood T cell repertoires in COVID-19. Study-wide context: The cDNA or gDNA used as material had been derived from T cells, B-cell-depleted T cells, or PBMCs.

In the original analysis: Estimated nucleated cell counts came from reference gene primer amplification. TCRdb's table, derived via immunoSEQ multiplex PCR, lists solely in-frame clones and lacks some. D and trimming were read from the DNA, whereas the V and J calls and clone size are those reported in that table. In the table there are roughly 230,000 clones, 84% of which are singletons. This CDR3 region has 14 residues. In germline, CDR1 is MNHEY, CDR2 SMNVEV (reference sequence). The V gene end was trimmed by 5 bases and the J gene end by 5 bases; junction bases not matched to a gene: 8. Followed longitudinally, the Seattle patients had been enrolled during active infection.

The sequencing sample was made of peripheral blood. The V and J genes are TRBV27 and TRBJ1-1; 7 bases fit TRBD1. This receptor was taken from a woman aged 80 or over with COVID-19, enrolled during active disease. The CDR3 DNA sequence: TGTGCCAGCAGTAGACGGCAGGGGGAGACTGAAGCTTTCTTT. This codes for CASSRRQGETEAFF.